The clone carrying this TCR beta chain occurred many times. Its antigen is currently unknown. Per the germline V gene, CDR1 is SGHRS and CDR2 is YFSETQ. This CDR3 is built from 14 residues. V shed 4 bases, J shed 2 bases, and the junction held 4 bases outside the gene matches. The entry originates in a study of blood T cells in healthy people across ages. Study outcomes and limitations: Strong correlation linked observed beta diversity and percent naive T cells. Measured against age, TCR beta diversity per million T cells decreased in a roughly linear manner.

The study recruited healthy Caucasian donors from Russia who were aged about 6 to 90. The authors ran a second PCR of roughly 6 to 12 cycles using a sample-barcoded 5' primer and a J-beta primer mix. Per sample, CDR3-containing paired-end reads numbered at least 2.5 million. In TCRdb, the 5' RACE reads were re-called with MiXCR into one record per CDR3 protein. The sample lists some 750,000 distinct CDR3 sequences; 20% to 25% were seen once. The chain recombines TRBV5-1 with TRBJ2-3, with 7 nucleotides matching TRBD1. Sequenced sample: blood. This sequence was found in a man between 65 and 80 years old in good health. This CDR3 reads CASSTGTDTDTQYF. CDR3 DNA: TGCGCCAGCAGCACTGGGACAGACACAGATACGCAGTATTTT.